What follows are 21 T cell receptor beta chains derived from one specimen sequenced in a study of regulatory and conventional T cells in breast cancer (dated by TCRdb to the mid-2010s). To prepare the library, PCR was applied. Sequencing was carried out with an Illumina MiSeq. In-frame beta chains were kept once TCRdb had trimmed the public reads at Q25 with fastp and called clones with MiXCR. Rows with one shared CDR3 protein collapse into an entry with the most common genes and DNA. This sample has 15,000 or so distinct CDR3 sequences in its table, and approximately 35% of those were observed once. The ten largest clones add up to 1.5% to 2% of the sample. The sequenced material came from conventional T cells from blood. The source of these receptors is a female donor in good health.

This rearrangement joins TRBV19 to TRBJ2-1, with 8 bases aligning to TRBD2. CDR1 LNHDA and CDR2 SQIVND come from the germline V gene (reference sequence). J was trimmed by 7 bases and V by 5 bases; bases with no gene match: 4. The CDR3 totals 13 residues. This CDR3 is CASSRIAGNEQFF. CDR3 nucleotides: TGTGCCAGTAGTCGGATAGCGGGGAATGAGCAGTTCTTC.

The rearrangement uses TRBV3-1 and TRBJ2-5, with D possibly being TRBD2 (7 bases). V was pared by 4 bases and J by 7 bases, with 19 bases between. This CDR3 region has 15 residues. Germline loops: CDR1 LGHDT, CDR2 YNNKEL (reference sequence). The CDR3 nucleotides are TGTGCCAGCAGCCCCCCCGGCGGGGGCCCAAGGACCCAGTACTTC. It yields the protein CASSPPGGGPRTQYF.

The CDR3 region is CASSPNPVAPRNEQFF. The CDR3 DNA is TGTGCCAGCAGTCCCAACCCCGTCGCCCCCCGGAATGAGCAGTTCTTC. The chain carries TRBV6-2 or TRBV6-3 and TRBJ2-1, with unresolved D. Germline V gene data show CDR1 as MNHEY and CDR2 as SVGEGT. This CDR3 has 16 residues. V lost 5 bases and J 7 bases, leaving 21 bases between the germline ends.

This clonotype appeared a few times. The chain has TRBV20-1 and TRBJ2-3; the match to TRBD1 covers 8 bases. After removal of 6 bases from V and 2 bases from J, the junction contained 7 bases not matched to a gene. Germline-derived CDR1 and CDR2 are DFQATT and SNEGSKA (reference sequence). The CDR3 has 14 amino acids. The CDR3 nucleotides are TGCAGTGCCCGCCGGACAGGGATCACAGATACGCAGTATTTT. Amino acid sequence: CSARRTGITDTQYF.

This chain joins TRBV7-8 and TRBJ1-3; D unresolved. From germline, CDR1 is SGHVS and CDR2 FQNEAQ. V lost 2 bases and J lost 4, with 6 bases in between. CDR3 length: 13 residues. CDR3 residues: CASSLLTGNTIYF. Here the CDR3 DNA reads TGTGCCAGCAGCTTATTGACGGGAAACACCATATATTTT.

Within the sample, this clonotype is medium-sized. The chain couples TRBV5-1 to TRBJ2-3; TRBD1 or TRBD2 may be the D gene (5 bases each). Trimming left V 5 bases short and J 2 bases short, with 9 bases between. The CDR3 is made up of 13 amino acids. From germline, CDR1 is SGHRS and CDR2 YFSETQ. CDR3 in amino acids: CASRSGTTDTQYF. The CDR3, as DNA: TGCGCCAGCAGATCAGGGACCACAGATACGCAGTATTTT.

The gene calls are TRBV6-5 and TRBJ2-7, with 7 positions matching TRBD2. Germline V lookup: CDR1 MNHEY, CDR2 SVGAGI. V was clipped by 6 bases and J by 1 base; unmatched bases: 9. There are 15 residues in the CDR3. Here the CDR3 reads CASSLLAGVSYEQYF. CDR3 DNA: TGTGCCAGCAGCCTTCTCGCGGGGGTGTCCTACGAGCAGTACTTC.

With respect to this clonotype: At one of its ends the junction is not consistent with the germline gene, which may arise from a read error. The CDR3 region has the DNA TGTGCCAGCAGCTTACGGCGGAGCCAAGGGACCCAGTACTTC. Its protein is CASSLRRSQGTQYF. The chain couples TRBV11-2 to TRBJ2-5; D is uncertain. Looked up from germline, CDR1 is SGHAT and CDR2 is FQNNGV. The CDR3 loop spans 14 amino acids.

The genes are TRBV6-2 or TRBV6-3 and TRBJ1-2, with 7 bases identical to TRBD1. The V and J ends lost 5 bases and 4 bases, in that order; junction bases with no gene match: 16. The germline gives CDR1 MNHEY, CDR2 SVGEGT. The CDR3 totals 17 residues. The CDR3 DNA follows: TGTGCCAGCAGTCTTACTAAGGGACAGCTTATTCTCTATGGCTACACCTTC. Protein sequence: CASSLTKGQLILYGYTF.

This chain links TRBV20-1 with TRBJ1-3; D gene ambiguous. Germline V lookup: CDR1 DFQATT, CDR2 SNEGSKA (reference sequence). V was shortened by 3 bases and J by 0 bases, with 12 bases between the two germline ends. The CDR3 is 15 amino acids. CDR3 region: CSASEAFSSGNTIYF. The CDR3 bases are TGCAGTGCTAGTGAGGCCTTCAGCTCTGGAAACACCATATATTTT.

Concerning this clonotype itself: Given a much more abundant clone one base away, this may be a read error. The CDR3 sequence: CVSSPSGRGQTQYF. CDR3 bases: TGTGTCAGCAGCCCATCCGGGAGGGGGCAGACCCAGTACTTC. The J gene is TRBJ2-5, the V gene TRBV5-4, with D possibly matching TRBD2 (8 bases). The CDR3 totals 14 residues. CDR1 and CDR2 from the germline V gene are SGHNT and YYREEE (reference sequence).

There are a few counts of this clonotype. The J gene is TRBJ2-7, the V gene TRBV28; unclear D gene. CDR3 length equals 13 residues. Trimming took 8 bases from V and 5 from J, leaving 16 bases between them. Per the germline V gene, CDR1 is MDHEN and CDR2 is SYDVKM. CDR3: CASLTLFSNEQYF. The CDR3 DNA follows: TGTGCCAGCCTCACCCTTTTTAGCAACGAGCAGTACTTC.

The chain combines TRBV6-2 or TRBV6-3 with TRBJ1-1; D perhaps matches TRBD1 (6 bases). CDR1 is MNHEY and CDR2 is SVGEGT in the germline V gene. Trimming removed 10 bases from V and 1 base from J, with 13 bases in between. This CDR3 has 13 residues. The CDR3, as DNA: TGTGCCACCGGGCTGACAGGGAACACTGAAGCTTTCTTT. As protein: CATGLTGNTEAFF.

J is TRBJ2-3 and V is TRBV7-2; 12 nucleotides line up with TRBD2. The V and J ends lost 5 bases and 5 bases, in that order; junction bases with no gene match: 8. Germline V CDR1 and CDR2: SGHTA, FQGNSA. The CDR3 sequence is 16 residues long. The CDR3 DNA follows: TGTGCCAGCAGCACCCGGACTAGCGGGGAGGGAGATACGCAGTATTTT. Protein sequence: CASSTRTSGEGDTQYF.

The chain couples TRBV7-2 to TRBJ2-1; 7 bases fit TRBD2. The CDR3 is 15 amino acids. From germline, CDR1 is SGHTA and CDR2 FQGNSA. V lost 0 bases, J lost 9 bases, and 8 bases stayed unmatched. The CDR3 DNA is TGTGCCAGCAGCTTAGCCAGCGGGGTTGCCGGTGAGCAGTTCTTC. Its translation: CASSLASGVAGEQFF.

The chain employs TRBV2 and TRBJ2-5, with D maybe TRBD2 (7 bases). V gave up 1 base and J gave up 5 bases, with 14 bases separating them. CDR3 size: 15 residues. CDR1 and CDR2 (germline): SNHLY, FYNNEI. The CDR3 DNA reads TGTGCCAGCAGTGAAGTGGGAGGGGGGAGCGAGACCCAGTACTTC. It yields the protein CASSEVGGGSETQYF.

This clonotype was observed at least ten times. This chain connects TRBV7-6 to TRBJ1-5; D perhaps matches TRBD1 (6 bases). Germline V gene sequence: CDR1 SGHVS, CDR2 FNYEAQ. This CDR3 is built from 16 residues. Between the trimmed V and J ends, which lost 1 base and 0 bases, there was a span of 10 bases. The CDR3 sequence is CASSLVRTDSNQPQHF. The CDR3, as DNA: TGTGCCAGCAGCTTAGTTCGGACAGATAGCAATCAGCCCCAGCATTTT. The entire variable domain, with the rest obtained from reference TRBV7-6 and TRBJ1-5, is as follows: GAGVSQSPRYKVTKRGQDVALRCDPISGHVSLYWYRQALGQGPEFLTYFNYEAQQDKSGLPNDRFSAERPEGSISTLTIQRTEQRDSAMYRCASSLVRTDSNQPQHFGDGTRLSIL.

A note on this clonotype: Lacking the conserved final phenylalanine or tryptophan, this CDR3 likely reflects a read error. The rearrangement joins TRBV7-3 to TRBJ2-1, with 9 bases identical to TRBD2. The length of the CDR3 is 16 residues. V trimming: 6 bases; J trimming: 0 bases; junction bases outside the gene matches: 6. CDR1 SGHTA and CDR2 FQGTGA come from the germline V gene. CDR3: CASSIAGARSYNEQFS. The DNA for the CDR3 is TGTGCCAGCAGTATAGCGGGAGCCCGCTCCTACAATGAGCAGTTCTCC.

The chain has TRBV11-2 and TRBJ2-1, with 9 bases matching TRBD2. This CDR3 contains 16 residues. Germline CDR1 SGHAT, CDR2 FQNNGV. V lost 3 bases, J lost 3 bases, and 6 bases stayed unmatched. The CDR3 here is CASSLLSGGLYNEQFF. The CDR3 bases are TGTGCCAGCAGCTTGCTTAGCGGGGGCCTCTACAATGAGCAGTTCTTC.

The gene calls are TRBV20-1 and TRBJ1-5, with TRBD1 as a possible D gene (5 bases). V was trimmed by 1 base and J by 4 bases, leaving 14 bases between them. CDR1 DFQATT and CDR2 SNEGSKA come from the germline V gene (reference sequence). The CDR3 totals 15 residues. The CDR3 is CSARVRGLGNQPQHF. Written as DNA, the CDR3 is TGCAGTGCTAGAGTTAGGGGTCTGGGGAATCAGCCCCAGCATTTT.

The rearrangement joins TRBV11-2 to TRBJ1-1; the match to TRBD1 covers 9 bases. Losses at the gene ends were 5 bases for V and 6 bases for J; bases not matched to a gene: 4. The CDR3 length is 13 residues. Per germline, CDR1 SGHAT and CDR2 FQNNGV. The CDR3 loop reads CASSRDREAEAFF. DNA for the CDR3: TGTGCCAGCAGCCGGGACAGGGAGGCTGAAGCTTTCTTT.